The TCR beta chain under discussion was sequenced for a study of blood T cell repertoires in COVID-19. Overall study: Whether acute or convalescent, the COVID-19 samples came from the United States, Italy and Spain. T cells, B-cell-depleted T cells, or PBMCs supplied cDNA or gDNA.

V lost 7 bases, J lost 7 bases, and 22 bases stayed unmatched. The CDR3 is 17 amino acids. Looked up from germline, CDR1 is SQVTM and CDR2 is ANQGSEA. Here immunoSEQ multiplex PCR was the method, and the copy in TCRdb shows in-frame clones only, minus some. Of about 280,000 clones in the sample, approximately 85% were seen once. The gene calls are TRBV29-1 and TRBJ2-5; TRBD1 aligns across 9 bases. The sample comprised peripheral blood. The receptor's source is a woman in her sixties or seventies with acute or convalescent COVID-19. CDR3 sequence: CSAVHISGTGRVGTQYF. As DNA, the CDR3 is TGCAGCGCCGTCCACATAAGTGGGACAGGGCGGGTCGGGACCCAGTACTTC. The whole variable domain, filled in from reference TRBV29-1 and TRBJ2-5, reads SAVISQKPSRDICQRGTSLTIQCQVDSQVTMMFWYRQQPGQSLTLIATANQGSEATYESGFVIDKFPISRPNLTFSTLTVSNMSPEDSSIYLCSAVHISGTGRVGTQYFGPGTRLLVL.